One and the same sample provided the 30 T cell receptor beta chains below, sequenced in a study of technical replicates of blood from four donors. TCRdb's table, derived via immunoSEQ multiplex PCR, lists solely in-frame clones and lacks some. Of around 58,000 clones listed, about 88% were seen once; the top ten hold around 5%. The sample was PBMCs. Source of these receptors: a human donor in good health. Some clones in this sample may be carry-over from other donors' samples.

This clone was detected only once. The chain is built from TRBV7-9 and TRBJ1-2, with 7 bases identical to TRBD1. Unmatched junction bases numbered 12, after V lost 5 bases and J lost 6 bases. CDR3 size: 15 residues. CDR1 SEHNR and CDR2 FQNEAQ come from the germline V gene (reference sequence). The CDR3 loop reads CASSPTTTGLDGYTF. DNA of the CDR3: TGTGCCAGCAGCCCAACGACGACAGGGCTTGATGGCTACACCTTC.

This chain joins TRBV7-2 and TRBJ1-5, with 9 bases matching TRBD1. CDR3 length: 16 amino acids. Germline values: CDR1 SGHTA, CDR2 FQGNSA. Trimming at V came to 5 bases and at J to 0 bases, leaving 5 bases not matched to a gene. The CDR3 protein is CASSKGQGLSNQPQHF. CDR3 bases: TGTGCCAGCAGCAAGGGACAGGGACTTAGCAATCAGCCCCAGCATTTT.

The chain recombines TRBV6-1 with TRBJ1-6; 7 nucleotides align to TRBD1. Germline CDR1 is MNHNS and CDR2 is SASEGT. J lost 10 bases, V lost 0 bases, and 6 bases had no gene match. The CDR3 totals 15 residues. CDR3 sequence reads: CASSEADRESSPLHF. The CDR3 DNA is TGTGCCAGCAGTGAAGCCGACAGGGAATCGTCACCCCTCCACTTT.

The CDR3 region is CASSLRGGAFSGELFF. CDR3 DNA: TGTGCCAGCAGCTTACGCGGGGGGGCTTTTAGCGGGGAGCTGTTTTTT. The genes are TRBV7-6 and TRBJ2-2, with 9 bases aligning to TRBD2. This CDR3 has 16 amino acids. The germline V gene has CDR1 SGHVS and CDR2 FNYEAQ. V gave up 2 bases and J gave up 7 bases; unmatched junction bases: 8.

This clone was seen a single time. This chain joins TRBV30 and TRBJ2-7; 7 bases are a match to TRBD2. There are 13 residues in the CDR3. V was clipped by 3 bases and J by 3 bases; unmatched bases: 5. The germline CDR1 and CDR2 sequences are GTSNPN and SVGIG (reference sequence). The CDR3 sequence: CAWRLWGGYEQYF. CDR3 DNA sequence: TGTGCCTGGAGGTTGTGGGGGGGCTACGAGCAGTACTTC.

This clone was recorded many times. Other DNA sequences in the same sample also yield this CDR3. V is TRBV4-1 and J is TRBJ2-7; D is uncertain. The germline V and J ends were trimmed by 0 bases and 3 bases, with 12 bases remaining between them. This CDR3 is 15 amino acids long. Germline loops: CDR1 MGHRA, CDR2 YSYEKL. This chain's CDR3 is CASSQDPGTDYEQYF. CDR3 nucleotides: TGCGCCAGCAGCCAAGATCCCGGTACTGACTACGAGCAGTACTTC.

The V and J genes are TRBV7-8 and TRBJ1-1; possible D gene TRBD1, 6 bases. Trimming pared 0 bases from V and 0 bases from J, leaving 11 bases between. The CDR3 sequence is 16 residues long. Germline V lookup: CDR1 SGHVS, CDR2 FQNEAQ. The CDR3 protein is CASSLAYGTLNTEAFF. Written as DNA, the CDR3 is TGTGCCAGCAGCTTAGCGTACGGGACACTGAACACTGAAGCTTTCTTT.

The V call is TRBV4-1, the J call TRBJ2-5; tentative D call: TRBD1 (5 bases). Trimming stripped 1 base from V and 5 bases from J, with 11 bases between. The CDR3 totals 14 residues. Germline-derived CDR1 and CDR2 are MGHRA and YSYEKL. CDR3 in DNA: TGCGCCAGCAGCCAAGTTGCAGGGTGGGAGACCCAGTACTTC. This sequence encodes CASSQVAGWETQYF.

A few counts support this clone. V gene TRBV6-4 combines with J gene TRBJ2-2; D is ambiguous. CDR1 is MRHNA and CDR2 is SNTAGT in the germline V gene. With 0 bases removed from V and 1 base from J, the gap between germline ends came to 9 bases. The CDR3 consists of 16 residues. CDR3 sequence reads: CASSDSGSGNTGELFF. In DNA, the CDR3 is TGTGCCAGCAGTGACTCTGGCTCGGGGAACACCGGGGAGCTGTTTTTT.

This chain uses TRBV27 with TRBJ2-5, with D perhaps matching TRBD2 (7 bases). Looked up from germline, CDR1 is MNHEY and CDR2 is SMNVEV (reference sequence). The V and J ends lost 8 bases and 5 bases respectively, with 18 bases between them. CDR3 size: 14 residues. CDR3 in amino acids: CASGIRGGRETQYF. The CDR3 nucleotides read TGTGCCAGCGGTATTAGGGGGGGGAGGGAGACCCAGTACTTC.

This chain links TRBV4-2 with TRBJ2-7; perhaps TRBD2 as D (5 bases). CDR1 is LGHNA, CDR2 YNFKEQ, per germline. This CDR3 has 13 amino acids. V lost 4 bases, J lost 2 bases, and 9 bases lay in between. Here the CDR3 reads CASSPGGTYEQYF. The CDR3 nucleotides are TGTGCCAGCAGCCCCGGAGGAACCTACGAGCAGTACTTC.

This clone was detected a few times. The chain couples TRBV5-6 to TRBJ2-3; D not resolved. The CDR3 length is 19 residues. Germline CDR1 reads SGHDT; CDR2 reads YYEEEE. With 4 bases removed from V and 2 bases from J, the gap between germline ends came to 26 bases. CDR3 sequence (DNA): TGTGCCAGCAGCCCGCCCCTAGAGTCCGAATTTACCAACACAGATACGCAGTATTTT. It yields the protein CASSPPLESEFTNTDTQYF.

The chain has TRBV9 and TRBJ2-3, with TRBD2 matching 15 bases. The CDR3 has 19 residues. Germline V gene data show CDR1 as SGDLS and CDR2 as YYNGEE. Losses at the gene ends were 3 bases for V and 0 bases for J; bases not matched to a gene: 8. CDR3 in amino acids: CASSEGLAGGLKSTDTQYF. The CDR3, as DNA: TGTGCCAGCAGCGAAGGACTAGCGGGGGGGCTGAAAAGCACAGATACGCAGTATTTT.

The chain combines TRBV29-1 with TRBJ1-2; the D is unclear. The V and J ends lost 2 bases and 7 bases respectively, with 14 bases between them. The CDR3 is 13 amino acids. Per germline, CDR1 SQVTM and CDR2 ANQGSEA. In DNA, the CDR3 is TGCAGCGTTGAAATCGTCCGCGTCCCTGGCTACACCTTC. This translates into CSVEIVRVPGYTF.

The genes are TRBV20-1 and TRBJ2-7, with 7 positions matching TRBD1. Losses at the gene ends were 7 bases for V and 9 bases for J; bases not matched to a gene: 9. The germline V gene has CDR1 DFQATT and CDR2 SNEGSKA (reference sequence). CDR3 size: 11 residues. Here the CDR3 reads CSGGTEVGQYF. In DNA form, the CDR3 reads TGCAGTGGGGGGACAGAGGTCGGGCAGTACTTC.

The V call is TRBV2, the J call TRBJ1-5; TRBD1 agrees at 7 bases. The ends lost 4 bases at V and 5 bases at J; junction bases unmatched: 8. Germline assignment: CDR1 SNHLY and CDR2 FYNNEI. The CDR3 is made up of 15 amino acids. The DNA for the CDR3 is TGTGCCAGCAGTGGGGACAGCTTAAAAGATCAGCCCCAGCATTTT. This codes for CASSGDSLKDQPQHF.

The chain combines TRBV7-2 with TRBJ1-2; TRBD1 might be the D (5 bases). From germline, CDR1 is SGHTA and CDR2 FQGNSA. The CDR3 length is 13 residues. V lost 3 bases and J lost 8, with 13 bases in between. The CDR3 nucleotides read TGTGCCAGCAGCTTCTCAGGGTTCGGCGGCTACACCTTC. Translating it yields CASSFSGFGGYTF. Full variable domain (remainder filled in from reference TRBV7-2 and TRBJ1-2): GAGVSQSPSNKVTEKGKDVELRCDPISGHTALYWYRQSLGQGLEFLIYFQGNSAPDKSGLPSDRFSAERTGGSVSTLTIQRTQQEDSAVYLCASSFSGFGGYTFGSGTRLTVV.

The chain joins TRBV7-2 to TRBJ2-7; TRBD2 aligns across 8 bases. Germline CDR1 SGHTA, CDR2 FQGNSA. The CDR3 totals 15 residues. Trimming removed 3 bases from V and 3 bases from J; junction bases left unmatched: 7. This CDR3 is CASSFTSGIHYEQYF. In DNA, the CDR3 is TGTGCCAGCAGCTTTACTAGCGGAATACACTACGAGCAGTACTTC.

The chain recombines TRBV6-4 with TRBJ1-4; the match to TRBD1 covers 8 bases. Germline V gene data show CDR1 as MRHNA and CDR2 as SNTAGT. V lost 7 bases and J lost 1; bases outside the gene matches: 17. The CDR3 contains 19 residues. The CDR3 nucleotides read TGTGCCAGCACCGTTGGGGGCAGGGGGCGATTAGGAACTAATGAAAAACTGTTTTTT. Translation: CASTVGGRGRLGTNEKLFF.

CDR3 sequence: CASSLPSGGYNEQFF. CDR3 bases: TGCGCCAGCAGCTTACCTAGCGGGGGGTACAATGAGCAGTTCTTC. This chain joins TRBV5-1 and TRBJ2-1; TRBD2 aligns across 11 bases. CDR3 length: 15 residues. V lost 2 bases, J lost 4 bases, and 2 bases stayed unmatched. CDR1 and CDR2 from the germline V gene are SGHRS and YFSETQ. Full variable domain (missing parts from reference TRBV5-1 and TRBJ2-1): KAGVTQTPRYLIKTRGQQVTLSCSPISGHRSVSWYQQTPGQGLQFLFEYFSETQRNKGNFPGRFSGRQFSNSRSEMNVSTLELGDSALYLCASSLPSGGYNEQFFGPGTRLTVL.

CDR3 region: CSVEDWVSADGYTF. CDR3 nucleotide sequence: TGCAGCGTTGAGGATTGGGTGTCGGCGGATGGCTACACCTTC. This rearrangement joins TRBV29-1 to TRBJ1-2; D ambiguous. Deletions cut 3 bases from V and 6 bases from J, with 17 bases between. The CDR3 is 14 amino acids. CDR1 and CDR2 from the germline V gene are SQVTM and ANQGSEA.

The chain joins TRBV19 to TRBJ2-7; 14 nucleotides agree with TRBD2. CDR1 and CDR2 from the germline V gene are LNHDA and SQIVND (reference sequence). The CDR3 totals 15 residues. Trimming took 5 bases from V and 4 from J; bases not matched to a gene: 4. The CDR3 DNA sequence: TGTGCCAGTAGTGTGGGACTAGCGGGAGAGTACGAGCAGTACTTC. Protein product: CASSVGLAGEYEQYF. Combining the CDR3 with reference TRBV19 and TRBJ2-7 gives the whole variable domain DGGITQSPKYLFRKEGQNVTLSCEQNLNHDAMYWYRQDPGQGLRLIYYSQIVNDFQKGDIAEGYSVSREKKESFPLTVTSAQKNPTAFYLCASSVGLAGEYEQYFGPGTRLTVT.

The chain links TRBV19 to TRBJ1-5, with no clear D. This CDR3 is 15 amino acids long. V lost 6 bases, J lost 8 bases, and 20 bases lay in between. Germline CDR1 reads LNHDA; CDR2 reads SQIVND (reference sequence). CDR3 nucleotide sequence: TGTGCCAGTAGAGGGTCCGGGAAGGATACGGAGCCCCAGCATTTT. It is translated as CASRGSGKDTEPQHF. The full variable domain, with the rest looked up from reference TRBV19 and TRBJ1-5, is DGGITQSPKYLFRKEGQNVTLSCEQNLNHDAMYWYRQDPGQGLRLIYYSQIVNDFQKGDIAEGYSVSREKKESFPLTVTSAQKNPTAFYLCASRGSGKDTEPQHFGDGTRLSIL.

The rearrangement uses TRBV18 and TRBJ1-6, with 7 positions matching TRBD1. Germline V gene data show CDR1 as KGHSH and CDR2 as LQKENI. The CDR3 runs to 14 residues. V was pared by 8 bases and J by 9 bases, with 10 bases of the junction left unmatched. CDR3 sequence: CASRQGQGGSPLHF. CDR3 in DNA: TGTGCCAGCCGACAAGGGCAGGGGGGTTCACCCCTCCACTTT. The full variable domain, completed using reference TRBV18 and TRBJ1-6, is NAGVMQNPRHLVRRRGQEARLRCSPMKGHSHVYWYRQLPEEGLKFMVYLQKENIIDESGMPKERFSAEFPKEGPSILRIQQVVRGDSAAYFCASRQGQGGSPLHFGNGTRLTVT.

This chain connects TRBV2 to TRBJ2-7, with 9 bases that match TRBD2. This CDR3 region has 15 residues. After removal of 6 bases from V and 1 base from J, the junction contained 7 bases not matched to a gene. In germline, CDR1 is SNHLY, CDR2 FYNNEI. CDR3: CASRGLAGRSYEQYF. The CDR3 DNA follows: TGTGCCAGCAGGGGTCTAGCGGGAAGGTCCTACGAGCAGTACTTC.

V and J are TRBV6-1 and TRBJ1-2, with D possibly TRBD1 on 6 matching bases. Trimming removed 2 bases from V and 8 bases from J, with 21 bases in between. CDR1 is MNHNS and CDR2 is SASEGT in the germline V gene. The CDR3 has 16 residues. In DNA form, the CDR3 reads TGTGCCAGCAGTGAATTTTGGGGAGGGGGGTCGGGAGGCTACACCTTC. As protein: CASSEFWGGGSGGYTF.

The chain is built from TRBV6-5 and TRBJ1-2; the match to TRBD1 covers 8 bases. V lost 0 bases and J lost 5; bases outside the gene matches: 8. Germline-derived CDR1 and CDR2 are MNHEY and SVGAGI. CDR3 length equals 16 residues. CDR3 sequence reads: CASSYSLAGGVYGYTF. For the CDR3, the DNA is TGTGCCAGCAGTTACTCGTTGGCAGGGGGCGTTTATGGCTACACCTTC.

The chain has TRBV12-5 and TRBJ2-7; possible D gene TRBD1, 6 bases. V gave up 4 bases and J gave up 5 bases, with 18 bases separating them. CDR3 length equals 15 residues. Germline V CDR1 and CDR2: LGHNT, FRNRAP. CDR3 nucleotides: TGTGCTAGTGGTTCGGGTACAGGGTTTAGCGACGAGCAGTACTTC. Amino acid sequence: CASGSGTGFSDEQYF.

This chain uses TRBV5-4 with TRBJ2-7; D is possibly TRBD2 (6 bases). This CDR3 comprises 14 residues. CDR1 is SGHNT and CDR2 is YYREEE in the germline V gene (reference sequence). The ends were cut back, 4 bases at V and 4 bases at J, with 15 bases in the middle. The CDR3 region has the DNA TGTGCCAGCAGCCCCGAACCGGGAGTTTACGAGCAGTACTTC. It codes for CASSPEPGVYEQYF.

The V and J genes are TRBV21-1 and TRBJ1-1. TRBV21-1 is marked as a pseudogene. The CDR3 extends over 15 amino acids. The CDR3 reads CASSNRTGMNTEAFF. The DNA for the CDR3 is TGTGCCAGCAGCAATCGGACGGGAATGAACACTGAAGCTTTCTTT.